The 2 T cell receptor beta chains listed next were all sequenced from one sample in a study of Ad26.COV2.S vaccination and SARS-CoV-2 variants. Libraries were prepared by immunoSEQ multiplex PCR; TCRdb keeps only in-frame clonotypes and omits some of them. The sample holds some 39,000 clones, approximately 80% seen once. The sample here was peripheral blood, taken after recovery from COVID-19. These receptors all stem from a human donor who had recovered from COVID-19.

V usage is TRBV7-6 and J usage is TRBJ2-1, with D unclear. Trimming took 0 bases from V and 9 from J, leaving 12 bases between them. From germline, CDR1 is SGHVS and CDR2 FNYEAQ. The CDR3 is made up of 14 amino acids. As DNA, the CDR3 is TGTGCCAGCAGCTTAGCCGATCAGGTAGCTGAGCAGTTCTTC. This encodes CASSLADQVAEQFF. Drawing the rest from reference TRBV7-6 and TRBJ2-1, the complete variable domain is GAGVSQSPRYKVTKRGQDVALRCDPISGHVSLYWYRQALGQGPEFLTYFNYEAQQDKSGLPNDRFSAERPEGSISTLTIQRTEQRDSAMYRCASSLADQVAEQFFGPGTRLTVL.

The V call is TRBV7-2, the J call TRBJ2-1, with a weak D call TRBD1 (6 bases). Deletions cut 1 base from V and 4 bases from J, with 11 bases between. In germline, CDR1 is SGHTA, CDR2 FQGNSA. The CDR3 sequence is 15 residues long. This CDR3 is CASSLGRGIYNEQFF. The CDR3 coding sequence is TGTGCCAGCAGCTTAGGTAGGGGGATTTACAATGAGCAGTTCTTC.